Listed here are 17 T cell receptor beta chains from one sample, sequenced in a study of molecular identifiers for immune sequencing clone quantification. Each CDR3 protein is one row after TCRdb ran MiXCR on the PCR reads. The data show about 320,000 distinct CDR3 sequences, over 20% seen once. Sequencing used naive CD8+ T cells from blood, with Jurkat cell RNA spiked in. Indicated subset: FACS-sorted CD8+CD4-CCR7+CD45RA+ naive T cells. The source of these receptors is a human donor in good health. Some libraries in this study had Jurkat cell RNA spiked in.

Note on this clonotype: One base away lies a much larger clone, so this may be a sequencing read error. The chain carries TRBV30 and TRBJ2-7; D is unresolved. This CDR3 is built from 13 residues. The germline CDR1 and CDR2 sequences are GTSNPN and SVGIG (reference sequence). V lost 4 bases, J lost 0 bases, and 10 bases lay in between. As DNA, the CDR3 is TGTGCCTGGAATGCAAGTAGCTCCTACGAGCAGTACTTC. It specifies CAWNASSSYEQYF.

This clonotype was seen ten or more times. The CDR3 DNA reads as TGCAGTGCTAGTCATAGCGGGACGGCGGATACGCAGTATTTT. As protein: CSASHSGTADTQYF. V is TRBV20-1 and J is TRBJ2-3, with 8 bases identical to TRBD2. Germline CDR1 and CDR2: DFQATT and SNEGSKA (reference sequence). V dropped 3 bases and J dropped 6; count of bases not matched to a gene: 8. The CDR3 contains 14 residues.

The V and J genes are TRBV28 and TRBJ2-7, with a weak D call TRBD2 (6 bases). CDR1 is MDHEN and CDR2 is SYDVKM in the germline V gene. There are 14 residues in the CDR3. The CDR3 DNA sequence: TGTACTAGCAGCCTTCATCCTCGGGCCTACGAGCAGTACTTC. Protein sequence: CTSSLHPRAYEQYF.

The V call is TRBV12-3 or TRBV12-4, the J call TRBJ2-5; TRBD2 agrees at 10 bases. Trimming took 8 bases from V and 2 from J; bases not matched to a gene: 14. This CDR3 is 17 amino acids long. The CDR3 DNA sequence: TGTGCCAGCTCCCAAGGGGGACTAGCGAGCGGACAAGAGACCCAGTACTTC. This gives the protein CASSQGGLASGQETQYF.

The rearrangement joins TRBV27 to TRBJ2-7, with D maybe TRBD2 (6 bases). V dropped 10 bases and J dropped 1 base, with 17 bases sitting between them. The CDR3 contains 14 residues. Looked up from germline, CDR1 is MNHEY and CDR2 is SMNVEV (reference sequence). The CDR3 reads CATKTASGSYEQYF. The DNA of the CDR3 is TGTGCCACGAAGACGGCGAGCGGGTCCTACGAGCAGTACTTC.

In its sample, this clonotype was seen many times. V gene TRBV6-2 or TRBV6-3 combines with J gene TRBJ2-7; D gene uncertain. Deletions cut 0 bases from V and 0 bases from J, with 12 bases between. The CDR3 covers 16 residues. The germline gives CDR1 MNHEY, CDR2 SVGEGT. For the CDR3, the DNA is TGTGCCAGCAGTTACTCGGTCGTCAGTAGCTCCTACGAGCAGTACTTC. This sequence encodes CASSYSVVSSSYEQYF.

This clonotype was recorded many times. This chain joins TRBV30 and TRBJ2-7; D is perhaps TRBD2 (5 bases). V was cut by 5 bases and J by 3 bases, with 14 bases left in between. Germline CDR1 reads GTSNPN; CDR2 reads SVGIG (reference sequence). This CDR3 is 13 amino acids long. CDR3 in DNA: TGTGCCTGGGACCCGGGGAGCGGCTACGAGCAGTACTTC. Protein sequence: CAWDPGSGYEQYF. The whole variable domain, filled in from reference TRBV30 and TRBJ2-7, reads SQTIHQWPATLVQPVGSPLSLECTVEGTSNPNLYWYRQAAGRGLQLLFYSVGIGQISSEVPQNLSASRPQDRQFILSSKKLLLSDSGFYLCAWDPGSGYEQYFGPGTRLTVT.

This clonotype was seen at least ten times. The gene calls are TRBV12-3 or TRBV12-4 and TRBJ1-5, with TRBD1 matching over 7 bases. The CDR3 consists of 15 residues. With 3 bases clipped from V and 3 bases from J, the junction kept 5 bases outside the gene matches. The CDR3 DNA follows: TGTGCCAGCAGTTTGGGGACAGAAAACAATCAGCCCCAGCATTTT. Protein: CASSLGTENNQPQHF.

About this clonotype: One junction end disagrees with the germline gene, perhaps due to a read error. The gene calls are TRBV20-1 and TRBJ2-2; D might be TRBD2 (6 bases). The CDR3 is 14 residues long. CDR1 is DFQATT and CDR2 is SNEGSKA in the germline V gene (reference sequence). The CDR3 coding sequence is TGCAGTGCTGGAGACGGGAGGAACACCGGGGAGCTGTTTTTT. This encodes CSAGDGRNTGELFF.

This chain links TRBV4-1 with TRBJ2-3, with D possibly being TRBD1 (6 bases). There are 16 residues in the CDR3. V lost 3 bases and J 1 base, leaving 14 bases between the germline ends. From germline, CDR1 is MGHRA and CDR2 YSYEKL. CDR3 residues: CASSQQLPGGTDTQYF. Written as DNA, the CDR3 is TGCGCCAGCAGCCAGCAACTTCCAGGGGGCACAGATACGCAGTATTTT.

The V and J genes are TRBV5-6 and TRBJ2-3; D assignment may be TRBD1 or TRBD2 (5 bases each). This CDR3 comprises 16 residues. V lost 2 bases to trimming and J lost 0 bases, with 13 bases between them. Per the germline V gene, CDR1 is SGHDT and CDR2 is YYEEEE. The CDR3 nucleotides are TGTGCCAGCAGCTTCCGGGACGTACTTAGCACAGATACGCAGTATTTT. It is translated as CASSFRDVLSTDTQYF. Combining the CDR3 with reference TRBV5-6 and TRBJ2-3 gives the whole variable domain DAGVTQSPTHLIKTRGQQVTLRCSPKSGHDTVSWYQQALGQGPQFIFQYYEEEERQRGNFPDRFSGHQFPNYSSELNVNALLLGDSALYLCASSFRDVLSTDTQYFGPGTRLTVL.

As for this clonotype: A much larger clone lies a single base off, so this may be a read error. This CDR3 fails to terminate in the conserved phenylalanine or tryptophan, so it likely reflects a read error. V is TRBV9 and J is TRBJ1-6, with D perhaps TRBD1 (5 bases). With 3 bases removed from V and 0 bases from J, the gap between germline ends came to 10 bases. Germline V lookup: CDR1 SGDLS, CDR2 YYNGEE. This CDR3 spans 16 amino acids. CDR3 sequence (DNA): TGTGCCAGCAGCGGGGGACTGAGCTCCTATAATTCACCCCTCCACTTA. Amino acid sequence: CASSGGLSSYNSPLHL.

This clonotype was seen many times. The J gene is TRBJ2-2, the V gene TRBV5-1; D remains ambiguous. CDR3 length: 13 amino acids. Trimming pared 4 bases from V and 4 bases from J, leaving 8 bases between. Germline values: CDR1 SGHRS, CDR2 YFSETQ. CDR3 nucleotides: TGCGCCAGCAGCGGGCCATCCACCGGGGAGCTGTTTTTT. Its protein is CASSGPSTGELFF. Filled out from reference TRBV5-1 and TRBJ2-2, the complete variable domain reads KAGVTQTPRYLIKTRGQQVTLSCSPISGHRSVSWYQQTPGQGLQFLFEYFSETQRNKGNFPGRFSGRQFSNSRSEMNVSTLELGDSALYLCASSGPSTGELFFGEGSRLTVL.

Notes on this clonotype: At one end, the junction sequence differs from germline, possibly due to a read error. The CDR3 nucleotides read TGTGCCAGCAGCTTAGCTATTCATACGAACGCCGGGGAGCTGTTTTTT. This sequence encodes CASSLAIHTNAGELFF. The chain recombines TRBV5-3 with TRBJ2-2; no clear D. TRBV5-3 is annotated as an ORF whose role is uncertain. This CDR3 spans 16 amino acids.

As concerns this clonotype: Germline is not matched at one junction end, which may reflect a read error. This rearrangement joins TRBV6-2 or TRBV6-3 to TRBJ2-5; 8 bases fit TRBD1. Germline CDR1 and CDR2: MNHEY and SVGEGT. The CDR3 spans 17 residues. The CDR3 sequence: CASSYSQTGGNQEAQYF. The CDR3 DNA is TGTGCCAGCAGTTACTCGCAAACAGGGGGAAACCAAGAGGCCCAGTACTTC.

This clonotype was detected a few times. One end of the junction does not line up with germline, which may come from a read error. The rearrangement uses TRBV27 and TRBJ1-5, with D unresolved. This CDR3 contains 15 residues. Germline V gene data show CDR1 as MNHEY and CDR2 as SMNVEV (reference sequence). The CDR3 DNA is TGTGCCAGCAGTTCATTAGGCGTGGGCAATCAGCTCCAGCATTTT. Amino acids: CASSSLGVGNQLQHF.

In the case of this clonotype: A much larger clone is a single base away; this may be a read error. Without the conserved terminal phenylalanine or tryptophan, this CDR3 likely stems from a read error. The chain recombines TRBV19 with TRBJ2-3; D gene uncertain. Germline loops: CDR1 LNHDA, CDR2 SQIVND (reference sequence). The CDR3 is made up of 14 amino acids. Trimming cost V 1 base and J 2 bases, with 7 bases left between them. CDR3 sequence: CASSIGQVTDTQYL. The CDR3 nucleotides are TGTGCCAGTAGTATAGGACAAGTCACAGATACGCAGTATCTT.